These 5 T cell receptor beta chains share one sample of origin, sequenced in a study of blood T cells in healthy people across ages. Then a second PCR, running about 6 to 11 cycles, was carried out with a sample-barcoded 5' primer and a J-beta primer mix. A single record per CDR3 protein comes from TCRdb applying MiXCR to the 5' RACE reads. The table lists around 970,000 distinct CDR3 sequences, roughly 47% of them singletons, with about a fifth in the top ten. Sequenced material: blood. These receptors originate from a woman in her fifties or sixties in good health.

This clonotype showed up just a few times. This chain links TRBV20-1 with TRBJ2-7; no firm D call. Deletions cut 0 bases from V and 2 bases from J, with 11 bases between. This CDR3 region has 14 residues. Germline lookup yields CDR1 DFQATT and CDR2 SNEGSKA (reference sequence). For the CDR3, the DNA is TGCAGTGCTAGAGATTGGGCAGAAACCTACGAGCAGTACTTC. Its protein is CSARDWAETYEQYF.

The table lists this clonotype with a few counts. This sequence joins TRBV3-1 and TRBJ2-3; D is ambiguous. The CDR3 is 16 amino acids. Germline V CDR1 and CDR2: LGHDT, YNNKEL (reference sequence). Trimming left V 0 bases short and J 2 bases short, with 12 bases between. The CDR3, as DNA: TGTGCCAGCAGCCAAGATTCGGTTACCGTCACAGATACGCAGTATTTT. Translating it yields CASSQDSVTVTDTQYF.

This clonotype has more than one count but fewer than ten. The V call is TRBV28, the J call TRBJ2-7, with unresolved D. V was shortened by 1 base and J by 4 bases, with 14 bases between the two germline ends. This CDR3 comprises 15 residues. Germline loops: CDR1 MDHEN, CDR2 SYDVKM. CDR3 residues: CASSLSLGVGYEQYF. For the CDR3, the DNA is TGTGCCAGCAGTTTATCCCTTGGGGTGGGGTACGAGCAGTACTTC.

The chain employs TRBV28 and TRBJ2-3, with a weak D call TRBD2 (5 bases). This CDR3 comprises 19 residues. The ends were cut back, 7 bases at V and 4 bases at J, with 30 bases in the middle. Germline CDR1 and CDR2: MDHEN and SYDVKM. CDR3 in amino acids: CASTQLRVDPPESADTQYF. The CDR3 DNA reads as TGTGCCAGCACCCAATTGAGGGTGGATCCCCCCGAATCGGCAGATACGCAGTATTTT.

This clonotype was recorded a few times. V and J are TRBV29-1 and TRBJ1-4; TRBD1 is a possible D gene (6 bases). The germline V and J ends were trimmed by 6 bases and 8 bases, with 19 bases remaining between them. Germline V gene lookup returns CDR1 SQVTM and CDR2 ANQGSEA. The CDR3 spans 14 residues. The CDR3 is CSVQAGGAGEKLFF. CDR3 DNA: TGCAGCGTCCAAGCCGGGGGCGCAGGGGAAAAACTGTTTTTT.